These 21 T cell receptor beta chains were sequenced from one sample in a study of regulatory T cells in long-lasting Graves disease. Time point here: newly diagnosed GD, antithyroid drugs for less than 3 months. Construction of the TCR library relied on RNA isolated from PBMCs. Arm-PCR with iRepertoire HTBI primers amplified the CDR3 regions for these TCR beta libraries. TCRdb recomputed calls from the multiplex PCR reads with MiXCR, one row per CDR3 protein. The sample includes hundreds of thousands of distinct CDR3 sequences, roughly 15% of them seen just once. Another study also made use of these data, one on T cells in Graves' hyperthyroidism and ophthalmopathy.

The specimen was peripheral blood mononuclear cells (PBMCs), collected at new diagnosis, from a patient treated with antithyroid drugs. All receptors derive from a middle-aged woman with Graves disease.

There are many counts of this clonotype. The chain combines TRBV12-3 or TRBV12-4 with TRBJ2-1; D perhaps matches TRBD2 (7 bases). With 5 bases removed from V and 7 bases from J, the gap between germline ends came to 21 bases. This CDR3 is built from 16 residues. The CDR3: CASSAGWGRGWNEQFF. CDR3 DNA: TGTGCCAGCAGTGCAGGGTGGGGGCGGGGGTGGAATGAGCAGTTCTTC.

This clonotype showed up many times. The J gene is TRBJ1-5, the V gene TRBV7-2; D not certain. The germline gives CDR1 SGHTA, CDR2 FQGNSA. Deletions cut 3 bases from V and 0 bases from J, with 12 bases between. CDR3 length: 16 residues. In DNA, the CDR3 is TGTGCCAGCAGCTTGGGCAGCTTTTATAGCAATCAGCCCCAGCATTTT. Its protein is CASSLGSFYSNQPQHF.

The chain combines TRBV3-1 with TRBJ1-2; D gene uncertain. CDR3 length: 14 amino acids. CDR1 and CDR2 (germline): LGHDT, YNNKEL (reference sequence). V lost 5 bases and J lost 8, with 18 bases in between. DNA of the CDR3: TGTGCCAGCAGCGCCCAAGGTGCGCAAGGGGGCTACACCTTC. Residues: CASSAQGAQGGYTF.

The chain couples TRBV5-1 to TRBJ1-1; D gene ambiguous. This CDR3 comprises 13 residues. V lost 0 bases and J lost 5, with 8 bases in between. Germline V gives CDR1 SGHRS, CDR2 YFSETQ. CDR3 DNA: TGCGCCAGCAGCTTGGGCGAACAGACTGAAGCTTTCTTT. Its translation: CASSLGEQTEAFF.

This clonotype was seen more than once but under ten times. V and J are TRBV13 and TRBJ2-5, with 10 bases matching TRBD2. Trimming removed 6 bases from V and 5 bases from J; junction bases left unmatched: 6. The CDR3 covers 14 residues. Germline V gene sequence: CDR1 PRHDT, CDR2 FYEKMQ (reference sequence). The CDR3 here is CASSSFSGGETQYF. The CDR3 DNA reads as TGTGCCAGCAGTTCCTTTAGCGGGGGGGAGACCCAGTACTTC.

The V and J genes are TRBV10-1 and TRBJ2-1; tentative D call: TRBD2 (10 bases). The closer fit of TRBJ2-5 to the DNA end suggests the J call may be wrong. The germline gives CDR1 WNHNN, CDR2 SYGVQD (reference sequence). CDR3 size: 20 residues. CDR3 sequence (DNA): TGCGCCAGCAGTGACCCCTTCAGGAGCGGGGGGGACAGGGCAGAAGAGACCCAGTACTTC. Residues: CASSDPFRSGGDRAEETQYF.

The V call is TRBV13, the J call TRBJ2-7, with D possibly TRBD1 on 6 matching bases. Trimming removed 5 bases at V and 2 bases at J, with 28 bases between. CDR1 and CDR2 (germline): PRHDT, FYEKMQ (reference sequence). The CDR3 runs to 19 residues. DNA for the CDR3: TGTGCCAGCAGCAGAAATGACAGGATCGGTCCGATAGGGACCTACGAGCAGTACTTC. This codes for CASSRNDRIGPIGTYEQYF.

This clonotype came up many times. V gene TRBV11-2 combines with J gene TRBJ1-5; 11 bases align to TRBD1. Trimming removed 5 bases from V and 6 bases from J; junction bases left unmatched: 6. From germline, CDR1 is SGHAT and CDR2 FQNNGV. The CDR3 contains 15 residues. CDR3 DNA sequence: TGTGCCAGCAGCACCGGACAGGGGGCTTTTCAGCCCCAGCATTTT. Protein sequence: CASSTGQGAFQPQHF.

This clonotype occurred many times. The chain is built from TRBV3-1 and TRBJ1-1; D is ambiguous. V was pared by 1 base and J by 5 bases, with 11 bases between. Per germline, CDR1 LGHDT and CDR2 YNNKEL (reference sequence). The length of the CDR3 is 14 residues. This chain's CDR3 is CASSQGPSWTEAFF. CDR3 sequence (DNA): TGTGCCAGCAGCCAAGGTCCTTCGTGGACTGAAGCTTTCTTT.

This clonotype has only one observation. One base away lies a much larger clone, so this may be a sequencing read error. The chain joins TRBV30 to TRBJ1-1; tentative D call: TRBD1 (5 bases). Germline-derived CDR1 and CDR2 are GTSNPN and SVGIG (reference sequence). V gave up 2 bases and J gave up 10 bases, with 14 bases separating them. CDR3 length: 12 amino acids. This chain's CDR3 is CAWSIGDVAAFF. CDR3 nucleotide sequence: TGTGCCTGGAGTATTGGGGACGTTGCAGCTTTCTTT.

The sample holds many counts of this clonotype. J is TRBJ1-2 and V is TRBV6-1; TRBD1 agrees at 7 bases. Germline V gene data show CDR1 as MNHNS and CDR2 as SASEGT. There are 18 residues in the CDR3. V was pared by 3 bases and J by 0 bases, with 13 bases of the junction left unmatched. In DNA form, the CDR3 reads TGTGCCAGCAGTGATCGACGAGGGGGCGCCTTTACTAACTATGGCTACACCTTC. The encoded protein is CASSDRRGGAFTNYGYTF.

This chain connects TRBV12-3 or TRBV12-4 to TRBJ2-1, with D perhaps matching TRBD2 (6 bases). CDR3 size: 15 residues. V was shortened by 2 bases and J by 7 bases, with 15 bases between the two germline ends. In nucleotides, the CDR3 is TGTGCCAGCAGTTTAATGGTCGGGGGTGCGAATGAGCAGTTCTTC. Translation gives CASSLMVGGANEQFF.

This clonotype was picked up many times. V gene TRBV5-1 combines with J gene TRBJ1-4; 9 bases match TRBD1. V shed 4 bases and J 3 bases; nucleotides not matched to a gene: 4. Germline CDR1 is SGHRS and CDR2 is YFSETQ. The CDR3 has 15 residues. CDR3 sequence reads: CASSGGTGPNEKLFF. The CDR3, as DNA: TGCGCCAGCAGCGGGGGGACAGGGCCTAATGAAAAACTGTTTTTT.

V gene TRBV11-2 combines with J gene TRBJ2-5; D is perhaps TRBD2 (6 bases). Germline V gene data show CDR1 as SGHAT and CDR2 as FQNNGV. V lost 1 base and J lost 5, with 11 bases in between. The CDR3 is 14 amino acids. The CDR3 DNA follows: TGTGCCAGCAGCTTAGCGATAGCGGTTGAGACCCAGTACTTC. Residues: CASSLAIAVETQYF.

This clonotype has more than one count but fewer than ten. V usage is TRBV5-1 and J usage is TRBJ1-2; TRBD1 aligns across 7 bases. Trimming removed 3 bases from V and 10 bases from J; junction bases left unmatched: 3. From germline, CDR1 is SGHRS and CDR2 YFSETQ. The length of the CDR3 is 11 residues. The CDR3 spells CASSSDRTYTF. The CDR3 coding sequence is TGCGCCAGCAGCTCGGACAGGACCTACACCTTC.

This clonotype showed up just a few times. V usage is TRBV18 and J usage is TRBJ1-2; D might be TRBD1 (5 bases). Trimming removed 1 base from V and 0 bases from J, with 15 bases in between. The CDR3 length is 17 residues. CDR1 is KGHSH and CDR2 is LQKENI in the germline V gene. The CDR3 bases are TGTGCCAGCTCACCACTGGCCCTGACAGAGACTAACTATGGCTACACCTTC. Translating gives CASSPLALTETNYGYTF.

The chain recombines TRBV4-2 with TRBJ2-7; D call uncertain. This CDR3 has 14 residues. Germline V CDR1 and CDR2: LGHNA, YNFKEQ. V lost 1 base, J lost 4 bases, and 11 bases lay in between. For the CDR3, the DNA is TGTGCCAGCAGCCAAGGACATCCCATATACGAGCAGTACTTC. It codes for CASSQGHPIYEQYF.

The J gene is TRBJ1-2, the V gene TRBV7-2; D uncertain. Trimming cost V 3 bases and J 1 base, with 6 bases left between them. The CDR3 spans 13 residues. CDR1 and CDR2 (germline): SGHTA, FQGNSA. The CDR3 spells CASSFRVNYGYTF. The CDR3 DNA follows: TGTGCCAGCAGCTTTAGAGTTAACTATGGCTACACCTTC.

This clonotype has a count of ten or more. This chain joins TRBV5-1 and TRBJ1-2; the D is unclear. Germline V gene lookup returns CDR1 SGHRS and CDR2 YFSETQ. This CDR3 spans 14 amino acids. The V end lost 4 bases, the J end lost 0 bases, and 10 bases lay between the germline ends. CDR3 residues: CASSRLETNYGYTF. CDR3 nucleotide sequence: TGCGCCAGCAGCAGGTTAGAGACTAACTATGGCTACACCTTC.

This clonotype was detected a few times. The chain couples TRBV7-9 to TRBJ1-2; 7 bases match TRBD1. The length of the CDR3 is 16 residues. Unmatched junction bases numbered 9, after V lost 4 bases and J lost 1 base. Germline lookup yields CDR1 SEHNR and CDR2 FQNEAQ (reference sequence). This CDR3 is CASSSPGTDFNYGYTF. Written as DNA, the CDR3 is TGTGCCAGCAGCTCTCCCGGGACAGATTTTAACTATGGCTACACCTTC.

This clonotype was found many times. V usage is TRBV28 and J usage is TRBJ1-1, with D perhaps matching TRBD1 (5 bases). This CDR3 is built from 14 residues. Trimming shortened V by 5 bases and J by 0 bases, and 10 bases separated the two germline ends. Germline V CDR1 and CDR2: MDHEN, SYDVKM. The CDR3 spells CASSVDNMNTEAFF. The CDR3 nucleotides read TGTGCCAGCAGTGTGGACAACATGAACACTGAAGCTTTCTTT.